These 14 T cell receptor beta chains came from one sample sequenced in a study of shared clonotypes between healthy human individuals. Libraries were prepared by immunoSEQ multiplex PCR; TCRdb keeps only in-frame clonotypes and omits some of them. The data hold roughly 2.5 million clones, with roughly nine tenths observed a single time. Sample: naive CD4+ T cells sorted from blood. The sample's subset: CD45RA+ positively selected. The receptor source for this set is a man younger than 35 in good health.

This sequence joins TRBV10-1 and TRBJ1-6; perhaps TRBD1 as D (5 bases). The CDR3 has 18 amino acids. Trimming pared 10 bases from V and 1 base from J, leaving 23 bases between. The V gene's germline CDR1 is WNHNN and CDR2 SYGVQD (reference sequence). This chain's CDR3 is CATRQIGYRRSYNSPLHF. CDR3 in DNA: TGCGCCACCAGACAGATAGGATATCGCCGTTCCTATAATTCACCCCTCCACTTT.

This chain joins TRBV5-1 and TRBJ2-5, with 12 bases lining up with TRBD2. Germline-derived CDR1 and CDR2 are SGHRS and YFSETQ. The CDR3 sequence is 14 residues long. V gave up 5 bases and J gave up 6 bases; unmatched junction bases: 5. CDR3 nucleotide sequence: TGCGCCAGCAGATACGGGACTAGCGGGCAGACCCAGTACTTC. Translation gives CASRYGTSGQTQYF.

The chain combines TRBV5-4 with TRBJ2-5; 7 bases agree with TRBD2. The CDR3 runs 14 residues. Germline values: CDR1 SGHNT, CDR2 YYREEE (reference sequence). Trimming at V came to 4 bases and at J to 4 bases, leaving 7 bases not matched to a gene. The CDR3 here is CASSDPGGRETQYF. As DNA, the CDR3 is TGTGCCAGCAGCGACCCGGGAGGAAGAGAGACCCAGTACTTC.

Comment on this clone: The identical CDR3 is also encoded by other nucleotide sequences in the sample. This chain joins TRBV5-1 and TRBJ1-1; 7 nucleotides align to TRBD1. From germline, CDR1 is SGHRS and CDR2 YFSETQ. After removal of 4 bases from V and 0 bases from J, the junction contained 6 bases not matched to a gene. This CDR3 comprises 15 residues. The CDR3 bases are TGCGCCAGCAGCCTACAGACAGGGATGAACACTGAAGCTTTCTTT. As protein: CASSLQTGMNTEAFF.

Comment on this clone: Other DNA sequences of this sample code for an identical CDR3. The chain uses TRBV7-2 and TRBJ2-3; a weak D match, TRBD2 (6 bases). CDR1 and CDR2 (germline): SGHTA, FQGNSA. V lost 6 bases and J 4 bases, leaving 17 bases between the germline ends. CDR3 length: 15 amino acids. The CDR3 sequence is CASSFSGGGADTQYF. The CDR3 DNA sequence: TGTGCCAGCAGTTTTAGCGGAGGAGGGGCAGATACGCAGTATTTT.

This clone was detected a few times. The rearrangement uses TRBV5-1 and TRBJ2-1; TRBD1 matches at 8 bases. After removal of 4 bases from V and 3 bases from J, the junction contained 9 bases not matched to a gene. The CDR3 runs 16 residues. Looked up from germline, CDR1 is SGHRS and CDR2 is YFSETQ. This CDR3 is CASSTTGALLYNEQFF. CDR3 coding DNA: TGCGCCAGCAGCACGACAGGGGCCCTTCTCTACAATGAGCAGTTCTTC. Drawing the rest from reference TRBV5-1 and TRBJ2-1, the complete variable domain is KAGVTQTPRYLIKTRGQQVTLSCSPISGHRSVSWYQQTPGQGLQFLFEYFSETQRNKGNFPGRFSGRQFSNSRSEMNVSTLELGDSALYLCASSTTGALLYNEQFFGPGTRLTVL.

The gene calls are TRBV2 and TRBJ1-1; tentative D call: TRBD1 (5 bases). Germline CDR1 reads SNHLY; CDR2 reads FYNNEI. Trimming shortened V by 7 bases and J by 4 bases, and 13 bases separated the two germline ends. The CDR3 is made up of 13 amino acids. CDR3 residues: CASIDDSSTEAFF. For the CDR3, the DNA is TGTGCCAGCATCGACGACAGCAGCACTGAAGCTTTCTTT.

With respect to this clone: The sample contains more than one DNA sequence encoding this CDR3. The CDR3 DNA sequence: TGTGCCAGCAGCTTAGGACTAGCGGGAGTCGAGCAGTACTTC. Residues: CASSLGLAGVEQYF. The rearrangement uses TRBV13 and TRBJ2-7; TRBD2 matches at 11 bases. The CDR3 length is 14 residues. The J segment lost 6 bases and the V segment lost 0 bases, leaving 1 base of the junction unmatched. The germline gives CDR1 PRHDT, CDR2 FYEKMQ (reference sequence).

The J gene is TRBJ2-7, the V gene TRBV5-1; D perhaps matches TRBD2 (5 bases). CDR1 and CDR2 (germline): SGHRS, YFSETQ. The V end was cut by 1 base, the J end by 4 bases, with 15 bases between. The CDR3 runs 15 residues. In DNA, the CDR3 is TGCGCCAGCAGCTTGCTAGGAGGAGAGACTTACGAGCAGTACTTC. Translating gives CASSLLGGETYEQYF.

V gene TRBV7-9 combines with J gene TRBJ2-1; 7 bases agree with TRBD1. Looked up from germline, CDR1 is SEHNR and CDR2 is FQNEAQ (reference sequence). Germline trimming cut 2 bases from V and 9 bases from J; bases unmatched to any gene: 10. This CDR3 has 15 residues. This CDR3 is CASSLNQGESGEQFF. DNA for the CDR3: TGTGCCAGCAGCTTAAATCAGGGGGAGTCGGGTGAGCAGTTCTTC. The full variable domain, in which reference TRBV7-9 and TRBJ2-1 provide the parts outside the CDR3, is DTGVSQNPRHKITKRGQNVTFRCDPISEHNRLYWYRQTLGQGPEFLTYFQNEAQLEKSRLLSDRFSAERPKGSFSTLEIQRTEQGDSAMYLCASSLNQGESGEQFFGPGTRLTVL.

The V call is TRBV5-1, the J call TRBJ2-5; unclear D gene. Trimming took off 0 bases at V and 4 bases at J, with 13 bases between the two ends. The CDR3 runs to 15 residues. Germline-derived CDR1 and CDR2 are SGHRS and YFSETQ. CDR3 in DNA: TGCGCCAGCAGCTTGGTTCTTAGGGTGGGAGAGACCCAGTACTTC. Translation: CASSLVLRVGETQYF. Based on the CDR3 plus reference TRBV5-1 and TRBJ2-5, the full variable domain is KAGVTQTPRYLIKTRGQQVTLSCSPISGHRSVSWYQQTPGQGLQFLFEYFSETQRNKGNFPGRFSGRQFSNSRSEMNVSTLELGDSALYLCASSLVLRVGETQYFGPGTRLLVL.

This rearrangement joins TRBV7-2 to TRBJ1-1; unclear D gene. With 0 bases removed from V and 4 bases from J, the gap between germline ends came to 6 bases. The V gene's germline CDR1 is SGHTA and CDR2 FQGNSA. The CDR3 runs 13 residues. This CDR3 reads CASSLARTTEAFF. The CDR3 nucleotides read TGTGCCAGCAGCTTAGCGCGGACCACTGAAGCTTTCTTT. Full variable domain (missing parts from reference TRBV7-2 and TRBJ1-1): GAGVSQSPSNKVTEKGKDVELRCDPISGHTALYWYRQSLGQGLEFLIYFQGNSAPDKSGLPSDRFSAERTGGSVSTLTIQRTQQEDSAVYLCASSLARTTEAFFGQGTRLTVV.

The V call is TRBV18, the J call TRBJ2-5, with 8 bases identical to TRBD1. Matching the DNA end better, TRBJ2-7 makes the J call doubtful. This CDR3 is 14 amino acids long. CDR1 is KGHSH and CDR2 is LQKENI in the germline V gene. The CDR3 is CASSPGDRGYEQYF. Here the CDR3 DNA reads TGTGCCAGCTCACCTGGAGACAGGGGTTACGAGCAGTACTTC.

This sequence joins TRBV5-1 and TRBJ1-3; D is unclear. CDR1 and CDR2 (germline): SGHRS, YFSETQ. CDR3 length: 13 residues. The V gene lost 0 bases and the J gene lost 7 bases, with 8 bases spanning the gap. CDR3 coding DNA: TGCGCCAGCAGCTTGGGAGGGAGCAACACCATATATTTT. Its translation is CASSLGGSNTIYF.